The next 7 T cell receptor beta chains were all read from a single sample in a study of post-analysis software for immune sequencing data. Carried by the TCR beta cDNA libraries were unique molecular identifiers. TCRdb passed the PCR reads through MiXCR, listing each CDR3 protein once. The sample records 350,000 to 500,000 distinct CDR3 sequences, about 40% being singletons. Study-wide findings and caveats: Compared with controls, patients had more of about 5 TRBV segments, including TRBV5-6, TRBV5-1 and TRBV20-1.

For these TCRs, the target antigens are not known. The sequencing input was blood. These receptors were obtained from a girl aged 2-10 years with multiple sclerosis.

At least ten counts were recorded for this clonotype. V usage is TRBV5-1 and J usage is TRBJ2-5; TRBD1 agrees at 7 bases. Germline values: CDR1 SGHRS, CDR2 YFSETQ. V lost 0 bases to trimming and J lost 2 bases; unmatched junction nucleotides: 4. There are 15 residues in the CDR3. The CDR3 bases are TGCGCCAGCAGCTTGGCCCCGGGACAGCAAGAGACCCAGTACTTC. Residues: CASSLAPGQQETQYF.

CDR3 DNA sequence: TGTGCCAGCAGCCCGGGATCAGGGGGATCTATGAACACTGAAGCTTTCTTT. Translation gives CASSPGSGGSMNTEAFF. The chain recombines TRBV11-1 with TRBJ1-1; 7 positions agree with TRBD1. The CDR3 loop spans 17 amino acids. J lost 0 bases, V lost 5 bases, and 12 bases had no gene match. CDR1 is SGHAT and CDR2 is FQDESV in the germline V gene (reference sequence).

In its sample, this clonotype was seen once. CDR3 coding DNA: TGTGCCAGCAAGACAGATAATCAGCCCCAGCATTTT. Protein: CASKTDNQPQHF. The rearrangement uses TRBV2 and TRBJ1-5, with D tentatively TRBD1 (5 bases). V gave up 7 bases and J gave up 4 bases, with 8 bases separating them. The CDR3 loop spans 12 amino acids. Per the germline V gene, CDR1 is SNHLY and CDR2 is FYNNEI.

J is TRBJ1-2 and V is TRBV27; TRBD1 aligns across 7 bases. The V and J ends lost 3 bases and 1 base, in that order; junction bases with no gene match: 8. CDR1 and CDR2 (germline): MNHEY, SMNVEV (reference sequence). The CDR3 runs to 16 residues. The CDR3 sequence is CASSFSRGQFNYGYTF. The CDR3, as DNA: TGTGCCAGCAGTTTCTCCCGGGGACAGTTTAACTATGGCTACACCTTC.

This clonotype has only a few counts. The chain carries TRBV7-9 and TRBJ1-2; D perhaps matches TRBD1 (5 bases). Germline V gene sequence: CDR1 SEHNR, CDR2 FQNEAQ (reference sequence). The CDR3 length is 18 residues. V shed 4 bases and J shed 0 bases, with 21 bases lying between them. CDR3 in amino acids: CASSYANRRREANYGYTF. The CDR3 DNA reads as TGTGCCAGCAGCTACGCCAACCGCCGCAGGGAAGCTAACTATGGCTACACCTTC.

The CDR3 nucleotides are TGTGCCAGCAGCCAAGATCTCGGGGGGGGCACAGATACGCAGTATTTT. The encoded protein is CASSQDLGGGTDTQYF. The V call is TRBV4-2, the J call TRBJ2-3; TRBD2 agrees at 8 bases. V shed 0 bases, J shed 1 base, and the junction held 3 bases outside the gene matches. The CDR3 has 16 amino acids. Germline V gene data show CDR1 as LGHNA and CDR2 as YNFKEQ.

The genes are TRBV20-1 and TRBJ2-7; tentatively, D is TRBD2 (6 bases). V was clipped by 0 bases and J by 6 bases, with 15 bases between them. Per the germline V gene, CDR1 is DFQATT and CDR2 is SNEGSKA (reference sequence). The CDR3 is made up of 14 amino acids. CDR3 DNA: TGCAGTGCTAGAGATTGGGTGAGGGACTGCGAGCAGTACTTC. It yields the protein CSARDWVRDCEQYF.